This TCR beta chain was captured by sequencing in a study of cytomegalovirus exposure and HLA in healthy donors. Study information: As an earlier analysis found, around 200 million T cells yielded 95 million to 130 million unique TCR beta sequences. Study observations and caveats: Associated with HLA alleles at 0.05 false discovery rate in a later analysis were some 18,000 TCR beta sequences.

In the case of this clone: What it recognizes is unknown.

This PCR relied on a set of 60 Vbeta primers and 13 Jbeta primers. TCRdb's table, derived via immunoSEQ multiplex PCR, lists solely in-frame clones and lacks some. This table holds over 200,000 clones, about 81% found once. Source material: PBMCs. This clonotype originated in a woman in her thirties or forties in good health and CMV-seropositive.

The CDR3 nucleotides read TGCGCCAGCAGCGGACTAGCGGGGGGGCTTTACAATGAGCAGTTCTTC. This sequence encodes CASSGLAGGLYNEQFF. This rearrangement joins TRBV10-2 to TRBJ2-1, with 15 nucleotides matching TRBD2. This CDR3 spans 16 amino acids. Looked up from germline, CDR1 is WSHSY and CDR2 is SAAADI. The V gene end was trimmed by 6 bases and the J gene end by 4 bases; junction bases not matched to a gene: 4.